This T cell receptor beta chain appears in the sequencing data of a study of cytomegalovirus exposure and HLA in healthy donors. Looked up from germline, CDR1 is SGDLS and CDR2 is YYNGEE. Trimming removed 4 bases from V and 5 bases from J, with 21 bases in between. The CDR3 consists of 16 residues. PCR employed 60 Vbeta and 13 Jbeta primers. Some clones are missing from TCRdb's copy, which holds only in-frame ones; the method was immunoSEQ multiplex PCR. The data show over 100,000 clones, with roughly 70% seen just once and around 8.1% held by the top ten. The chain combines TRBV9 with TRBJ2-5; maybe TRBD1 (6 bases). The receptor was isolated from a man aged 40-55 years in good health and CMV-seronegative. The sample comprised PBMCs. CDR3 sequence: CASSPGQGFEGETQYF. The CDR3 DNA reads TGTGCCAGCAGCCCGGGACAAGGTTTTGAGGGGGAGACCCAGTACTTC. The full variable domain, completed using reference TRBV9 and TRBJ2-5, is DSGVTQTPKHLITATGQRVTLRCSPRSGDLSVYWYQQSLDQGLQFLIQYYNGEERAKGNILERFSAQQFPDLHSELNLSSLELGDSALYFCASSPGQGFEGETQYFGPGTRLLVL.